The T cell receptor (beta chain) described here comes from a study of shared clonotypes between healthy human individuals. The CDR3 runs 12 residues. V was clipped by 8 bases and J by 8 bases, with 13 bases between them. The V gene's germline CDR1 is SEHNR and CDR2 FQNEAQ (reference sequence). Sequencing used immunoSEQ multiplex PCR; TCRdb keeps in-frame clones, though not all of them. The sample has about 2.4 million clones, under 95% seen once. Input material: naive CD4+ T cells from PBMCs. Subset meaning: CD45RA+ positively selected. This sequence was found in a man aged 18 to 30 in good health. Some clones in this sample may be carry-over from other donors' samples. The J gene is TRBJ2-1, the V gene TRBV7-9; no clear D. The CDR3 is CASARTQDEQFF. For the CDR3, the DNA is TGTGCCAGCGCCCGGACCCAAGATGAGCAGTTCTTC.